Only one count was recorded for the clone carrying this T cell receptor (beta chain). Its antigen is currently unknown. There are 15 residues in the CDR3. V shed 2 bases, J shed 4 bases, and the junction held 7 bases outside the gene matches. The V gene's germline CDR1 is SGHTA and CDR2 FQGNSA. Some clones are missing from TCRdb's copy, which holds only in-frame ones; the method was immunoSEQ multiplex PCR. The top ten clones hold approximately 19% of a sample with roughly 67,000 clones, 70% to 90% of them seen once. These data are taken from a study of T cell responses to AZD1222 COVID-19 vaccine. Background on the study: Some second doses came at about 4 weeks and others at about 12 weeks; these were pooled. General study points: There were vaccine-associated CD4 TCRs across spike, dominant at 160-218 and 743-854. The donor cohort was predominantly white British with a female majority, and clonal diversity may have been underestimated. Following two doses of AZD1222, Spike-specific TCR breadth and depth rose.

Material: peripheral blood, obtained on day 0 of AZD1222 vaccination. The chain couples TRBV7-2 to TRBJ2-7, with TRBD2 identical over 8 bases. The source of this sequence is an adult in good health. DNA for the CDR3: TGTGCCAGCAGCTTACTCGGGACTAGAGGTTACGAGCAGTACTTC. It is translated as CASSLLGTRGYEQYF.